This T cell receptor beta chain was captured by sequencing in a study of identical twins. In this sample, this clonotype turned up a few times. TCRdb re-analysed the 5' RACE reads in MiXCR, keeping a single row per CDR3 protein. The data show about 890,000 distinct CDR3 sequences, 12% seen once. The same data also contributed to another study, on yellow fever vaccine responses in identical twins.

This sequence was found in a woman aged 18-29 years in good health. The specimen sequenced was PBMCs.

The CDR3 DNA follows: TGCGCCAGCAGCTTGGGAGGCTTGGTAGGCACTGAAGCTTTCTTT. Its protein product is CASSLGGLVGTEAFF. The genes are TRBV5-1 and TRBJ1-1; D is undetermined. The CDR3 totals 15 residues. The germline gives CDR1 SGHRS, CDR2 YFSETQ. The germline V and J ends were trimmed by 0 bases and 4 bases, with 13 bases remaining between them.